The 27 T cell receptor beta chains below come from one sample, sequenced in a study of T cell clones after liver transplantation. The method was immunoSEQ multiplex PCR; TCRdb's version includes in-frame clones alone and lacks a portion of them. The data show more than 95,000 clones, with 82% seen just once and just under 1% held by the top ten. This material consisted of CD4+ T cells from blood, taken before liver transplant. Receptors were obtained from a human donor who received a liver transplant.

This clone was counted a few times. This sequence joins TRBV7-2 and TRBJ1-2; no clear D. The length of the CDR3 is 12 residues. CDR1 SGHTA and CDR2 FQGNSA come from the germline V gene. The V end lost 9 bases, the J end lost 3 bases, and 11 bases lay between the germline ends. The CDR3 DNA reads TGTGCCAGTCAGGACGGCCACTATGGCTACACCTTC. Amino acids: CASQDGHYGYTF.

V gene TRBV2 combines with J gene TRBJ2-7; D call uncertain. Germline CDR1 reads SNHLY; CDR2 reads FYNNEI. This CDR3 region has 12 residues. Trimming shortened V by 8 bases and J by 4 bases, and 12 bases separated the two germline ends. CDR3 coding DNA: TGTGCCAGCCCTTTTTCCCCATACGAGCAGTACTTC. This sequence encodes CASPFSPYEQYF.

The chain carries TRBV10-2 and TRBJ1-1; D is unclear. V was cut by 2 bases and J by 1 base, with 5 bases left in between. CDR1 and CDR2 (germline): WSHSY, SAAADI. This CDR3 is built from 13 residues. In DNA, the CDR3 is TGCGCCAGCAGTGAGATAGAGAACACTGAAGCTTTCTTT. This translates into CASSEIENTEAFF.

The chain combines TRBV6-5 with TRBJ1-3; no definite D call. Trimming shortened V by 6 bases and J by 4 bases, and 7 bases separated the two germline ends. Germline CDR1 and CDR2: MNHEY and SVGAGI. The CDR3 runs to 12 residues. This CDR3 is CASRAQGNTIYF. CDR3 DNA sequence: TGTGCCAGCAGGGCCCAGGGAAACACCATATATTTT.

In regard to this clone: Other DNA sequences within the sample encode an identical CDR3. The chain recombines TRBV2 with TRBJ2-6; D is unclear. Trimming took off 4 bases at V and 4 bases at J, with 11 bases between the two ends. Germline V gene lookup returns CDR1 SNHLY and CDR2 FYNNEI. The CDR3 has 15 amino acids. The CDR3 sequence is CASSGEVAGANVLTF. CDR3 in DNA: TGTGCCAGCAGTGGCGAGGTGGCAGGGGCCAACGTCCTGACTTTC.

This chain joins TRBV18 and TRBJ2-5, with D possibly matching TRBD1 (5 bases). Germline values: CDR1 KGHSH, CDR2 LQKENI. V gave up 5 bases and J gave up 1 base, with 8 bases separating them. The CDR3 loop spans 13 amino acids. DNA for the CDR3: TGTGCCAGCTCAAACCAGGGCCAAGAGACCCAGTACTTC. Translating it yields CASSNQGQETQYF.

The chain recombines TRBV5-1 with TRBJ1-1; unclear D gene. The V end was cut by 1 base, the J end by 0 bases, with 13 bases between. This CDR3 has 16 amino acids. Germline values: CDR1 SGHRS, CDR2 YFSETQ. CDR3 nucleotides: TGCGCCAGCAGCTTGTACGGGGAGTACGTGAACACTGAAGCTTTCTTT. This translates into CASSLYGEYVNTEAFF.

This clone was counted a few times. In DNA, the CDR3 is TGTGCCAGCAGAATACAGGGAAAGGGGACTGAAGCTTTCTTT. Its protein is CASRIQGKGTEAFF. The chain recombines TRBV6-5 with TRBJ1-1, with a weak D call TRBD1 (6 bases). The ends were cut back, 6 bases at V and 5 bases at J, with 16 bases in the middle. The CDR3 contains 14 residues. The germline V gene has CDR1 MNHEY and CDR2 SVGAGI.

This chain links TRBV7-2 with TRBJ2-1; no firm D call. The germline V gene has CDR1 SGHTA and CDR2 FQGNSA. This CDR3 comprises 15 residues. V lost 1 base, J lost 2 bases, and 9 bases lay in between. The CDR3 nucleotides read TGTGCCAGCAGCTTAGACGCAGACACCTACAATGAGCAGTTCTTC. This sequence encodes CASSLDADTYNEQFF.

The CDR3 nucleotides read TGTGCCAGCAGCGGTTCCGCGGGACTCCGGGCGCGGGTTTTTACTGAAGCTTTCTTT. This gives the protein CASSGSAGLRARVFTEAFF. The V call is TRBV7-3, the J call TRBJ1-1, with D perhaps TRBD1 (5 bases). Between the trimmed V and J ends, which lost 5 bases and 5 bases, there was a span of 30 bases. The germline gives CDR1 SGHTA, CDR2 FQGTGA. The CDR3 spans 19 residues.

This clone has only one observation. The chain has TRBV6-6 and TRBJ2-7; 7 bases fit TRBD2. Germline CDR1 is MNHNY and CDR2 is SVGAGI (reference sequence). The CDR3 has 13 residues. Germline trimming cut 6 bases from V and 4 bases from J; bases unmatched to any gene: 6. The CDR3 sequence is CASRRPSGYEQYF. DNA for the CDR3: TGTGCCAGCAGGCGCCCTAGCGGATACGAGCAGTACTTC.

Here the CDR3 DNA reads TGTGCCATCAGTGAGTGGGGAGCAAAAAACATTCAGTACTTC. Protein product: CAISEWGAKNIQYF. This chain joins TRBV10-3 and TRBJ2-4, with a possible D match to TRBD2 (5 bases). Trimming shortened V by 1 base and J by 4 bases, and 8 bases separated the two germline ends. CDR3 length equals 14 residues. Germline V gene lookup returns CDR1 ENHRY and CDR2 SYGVKD.

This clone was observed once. This CDR3 reads CASSGDSYEQYF. The CDR3 DNA reads as TGTGCCAGCAGCGGGGATTCCTACGAGCAGTACTTC. The chain carries TRBV5-4 and TRBJ2-7; unclear D gene. CDR1 is SGHNT, CDR2 YYREEE, per germline (reference sequence). The germline V and J ends were trimmed by 4 bases and 1 base, with 6 bases remaining between them. The CDR3 is 12 amino acids.

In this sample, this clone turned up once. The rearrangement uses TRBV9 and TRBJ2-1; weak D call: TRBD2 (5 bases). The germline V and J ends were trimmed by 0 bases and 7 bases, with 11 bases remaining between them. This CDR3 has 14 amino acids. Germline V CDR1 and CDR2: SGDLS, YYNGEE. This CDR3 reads CASSVEVRGNEQFF. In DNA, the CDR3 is TGTGCCAGCAGCGTAGAGGTCCGGGGTAATGAGCAGTTCTTC. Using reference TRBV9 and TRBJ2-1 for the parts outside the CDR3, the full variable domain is DSGVTQTPKHLITATGQRVTLRCSPRSGDLSVYWYQQSLDQGLQFLIQYYNGEERAKGNILERFSAQQFPDLHSELNLSSLELGDSALYFCASSVEVRGNEQFFGPGTRLTVL.

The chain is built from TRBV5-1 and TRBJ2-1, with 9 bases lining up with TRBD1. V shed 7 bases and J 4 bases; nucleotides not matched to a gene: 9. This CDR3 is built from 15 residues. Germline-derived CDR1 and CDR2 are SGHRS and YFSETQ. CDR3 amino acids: CASFSGTGSYNEQFF. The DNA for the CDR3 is TGCGCCAGCTTCTCCGGGACAGGGTCATACAATGAGCAGTTCTTC.

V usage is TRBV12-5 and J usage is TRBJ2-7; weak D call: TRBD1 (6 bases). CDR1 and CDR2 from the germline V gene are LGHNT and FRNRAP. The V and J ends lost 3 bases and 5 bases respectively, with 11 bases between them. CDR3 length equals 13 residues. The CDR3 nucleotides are TGTGCTAGTGGTTTAAGACAGGTCCACGAGCAGTACTTC. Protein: CASGLRQVHEQYF.

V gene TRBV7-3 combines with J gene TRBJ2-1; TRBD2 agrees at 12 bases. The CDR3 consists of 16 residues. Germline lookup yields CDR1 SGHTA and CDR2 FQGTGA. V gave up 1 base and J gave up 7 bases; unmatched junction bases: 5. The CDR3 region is CASSLSSSGRANEQFF. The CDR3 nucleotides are TGTGCCAGCAGCTTAAGCTCTAGCGGGAGGGCGAATGAGCAGTTCTTC.

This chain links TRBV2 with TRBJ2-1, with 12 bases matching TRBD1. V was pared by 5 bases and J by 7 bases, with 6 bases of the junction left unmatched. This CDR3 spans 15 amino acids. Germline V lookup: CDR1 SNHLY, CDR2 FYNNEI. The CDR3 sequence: CASSTGQGALNEQFF. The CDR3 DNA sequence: TGTGCCAGCAGTACGGGACAGGGGGCGTTAAATGAGCAGTTCTTC.

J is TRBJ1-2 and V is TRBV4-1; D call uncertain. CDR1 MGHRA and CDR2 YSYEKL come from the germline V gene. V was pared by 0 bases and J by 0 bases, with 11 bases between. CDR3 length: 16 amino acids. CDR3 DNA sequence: TGCGCCAGCAGCCAAGATCTATACAACGCTAACTATGGCTACACCTTC. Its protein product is CASSQDLYNANYGYTF.

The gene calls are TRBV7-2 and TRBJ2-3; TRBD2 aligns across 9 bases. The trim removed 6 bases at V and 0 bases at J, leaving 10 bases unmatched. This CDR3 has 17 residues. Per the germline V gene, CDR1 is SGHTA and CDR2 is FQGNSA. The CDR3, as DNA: TGTGCCAGCAGGCTCACACTTAGCGGGGGAAGCACAGATACGCAGTATTTT. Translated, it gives CASRLTLSGGSTDTQYF.

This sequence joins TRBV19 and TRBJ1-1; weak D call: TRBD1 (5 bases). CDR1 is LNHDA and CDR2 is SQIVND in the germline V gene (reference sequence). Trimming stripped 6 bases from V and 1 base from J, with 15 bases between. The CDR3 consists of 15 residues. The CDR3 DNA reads TGTGCCAGTAGGGGGACGGACGGGGAGAACACTGAAGCTTTCTTT. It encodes CASRGTDGENTEAFF.

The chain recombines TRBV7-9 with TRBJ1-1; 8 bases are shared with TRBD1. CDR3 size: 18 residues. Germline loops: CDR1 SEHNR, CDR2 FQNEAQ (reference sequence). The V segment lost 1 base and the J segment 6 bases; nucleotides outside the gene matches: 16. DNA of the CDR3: TGTGCCAGCAGCTTAGAGTTCCGGCAGGGGGCGCTTACCCCTGAAGCTTTCTTT. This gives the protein CASSLEFRQGALTPEAFF.

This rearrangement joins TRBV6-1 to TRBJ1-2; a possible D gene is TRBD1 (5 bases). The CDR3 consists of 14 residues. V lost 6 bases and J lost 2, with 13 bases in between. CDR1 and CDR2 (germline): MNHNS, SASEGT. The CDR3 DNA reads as TGTGCCAGCAGCACCGACGGGGGGAACTATGGCTACACCTTC. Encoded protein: CASSTDGGNYGYTF.

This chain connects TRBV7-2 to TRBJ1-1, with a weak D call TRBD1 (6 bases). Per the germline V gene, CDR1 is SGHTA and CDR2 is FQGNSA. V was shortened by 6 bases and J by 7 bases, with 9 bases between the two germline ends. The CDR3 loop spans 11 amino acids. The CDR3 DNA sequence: TGTGCCAGCAGGGGACAAATTGAAGCTTTCTTT. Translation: CASRGQIEAFF. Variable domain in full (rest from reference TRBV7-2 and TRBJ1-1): GAGVSQSPSNKVTEKGKDVELRCDPISGHTALYWYRQSLGQGLEFLIYFQGNSAPDKSGLPSDRFSAERTGGSVSTLTIQRTQQEDSAVYLCASRGQIEAFFGQGTRLTVV.

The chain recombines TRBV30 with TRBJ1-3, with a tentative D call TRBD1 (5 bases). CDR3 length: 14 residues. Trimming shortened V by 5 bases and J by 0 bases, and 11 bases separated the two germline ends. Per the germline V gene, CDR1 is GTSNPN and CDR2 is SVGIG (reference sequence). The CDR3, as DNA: TGTGCCTGGGGGCGGACAAACTCTGGAAACACCATATATTTT. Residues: CAWGRTNSGNTIYF.

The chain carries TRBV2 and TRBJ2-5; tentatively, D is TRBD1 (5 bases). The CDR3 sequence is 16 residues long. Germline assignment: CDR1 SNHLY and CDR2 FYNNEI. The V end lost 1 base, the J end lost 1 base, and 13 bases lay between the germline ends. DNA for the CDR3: TGTGCCAGCAGTGAAGGTTATGTGGGGCTCCAAGAGACCCAGTACTTC. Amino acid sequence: CASSEGYVGLQETQYF.

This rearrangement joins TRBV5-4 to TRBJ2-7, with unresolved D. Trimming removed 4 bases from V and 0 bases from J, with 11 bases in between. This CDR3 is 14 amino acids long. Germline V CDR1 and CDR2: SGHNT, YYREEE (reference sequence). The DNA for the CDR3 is TGTGCCAGCAGCACCCGGACGAACTCCTACGAGCAGTACTTC. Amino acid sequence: CASSTRTNSYEQYF.